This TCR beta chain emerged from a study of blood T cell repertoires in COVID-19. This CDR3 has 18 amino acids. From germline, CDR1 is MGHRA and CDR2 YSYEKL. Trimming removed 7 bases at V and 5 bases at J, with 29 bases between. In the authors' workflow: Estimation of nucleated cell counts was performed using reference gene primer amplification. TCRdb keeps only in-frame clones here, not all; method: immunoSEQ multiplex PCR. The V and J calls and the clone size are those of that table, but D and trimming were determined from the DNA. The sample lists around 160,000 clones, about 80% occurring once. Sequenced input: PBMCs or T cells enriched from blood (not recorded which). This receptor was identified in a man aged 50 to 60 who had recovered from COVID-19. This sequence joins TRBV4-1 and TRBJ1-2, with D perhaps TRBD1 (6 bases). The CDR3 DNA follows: TGCGCCAGCACGCTGGAGGGGGGGTGGGTCCGTCCTGGTTATGGCTACACCTTC. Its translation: CASTLEGGWVRPGYGYTF.